One sample yielded the 9 T cell receptor beta chains listed below, sequenced in a study of cytomegalovirus exposure and HLA in healthy donors. The PCR had 60 Vbeta and 13 Jbeta primers. This table comes from immunoSEQ multiplex PCR, and its TCRdb copy is limited to in-frame clones, with some not included. This sample has about 150,000 clones; roughly 73% occur once, and the top ten carry roughly 1.4%. Sequenced material: PBMCs. These receptors all stem from a woman aged 25 to 39 in good health and CMV-seronegative.

This chain joins TRBV7-8 and TRBJ2-7, with 8 bases fitting TRBD2. There are 16 residues in the CDR3. Germline V gene lookup returns CDR1 SGHVS and CDR2 FQNEAQ. V lost 1 base to trimming and J lost 3 bases; unmatched junction nucleotides: 8. CDR3 in DNA: TGTGCCAGCAGCTTAGGCCCCCCGGGGGGGATCTACGAGCAGTACTTC. It encodes CASSLGPPGGIYEQYF.

The rearrangement uses TRBV6-6 and TRBJ1-1; the D gene is possibly TRBD1 (6 bases). CDR3 length: 13 residues. The germline V gene encodes CDR1 MNHNY and CDR2 SVGAGI (reference sequence). V lost 5 bases and J 1 base, leaving 8 bases between the germline ends. The chain's CDR3 is CASSETGNTEAFF. The CDR3 bases are TGTGCCAGCAGTGAGACAGGGAACACTGAAGCTTTCTTT.

The chain links TRBV7-9 to TRBJ1-2, with 7 bases identical to TRBD1. The CDR3 sequence is 13 residues long. The germline V gene has CDR1 SEHNR and CDR2 FQNEAQ (reference sequence). Trimming cost V 11 bases and J 0 bases; bases outside gene matches: 6. The CDR3 DNA is TGTGCCGGCCGGGACAGCTCTAACTATGGCTACACCTTC. This translates into CAGRDSSNYGYTF. Filled out from reference TRBV7-9 and TRBJ1-2, the complete variable domain reads DTGVSQNPRHKITKRGQNVTFRCDPISEHNRLYWYRQTLGQGPEFLTYFQNEAQLEKSRLLSDRFSAERPKGSFSTLEIQRTEQGDSAMYLCAGRDSSNYGYTFGSGTRLTVV.

The chain links TRBV7-8 to TRBJ1-1; the match to TRBD1 covers 10 bases. Trimming at V came to 2 bases and at J to 11 bases, leaving 8 bases not matched to a gene. The germline gives CDR1 SGHVS, CDR2 FQNEAQ. This CDR3 has 14 amino acids. The CDR3 nucleotides read TGTGCCAGCAGCTTAAGGGGACAGGGGTTGGCGGCTTTCTTT. Translating it yields CASSLRGQGLAAFF.

V and J are TRBV6-1 and TRBJ1-1; D not certain. The germline V and J ends were trimmed by 6 bases and 3 bases, with 8 bases remaining between them. The CDR3 has 12 amino acids. Per germline, CDR1 MNHNS and CDR2 SASEGT. CDR3 amino acids: CASRKEYTEAFF. The DNA of the CDR3 is TGTGCCAGCAGGAAAGAGTACACTGAAGCTTTCTTT.

The rearrangement links TRBV4-2 to TRBJ2-5; D not resolved. The tail of the sequence fits TRBJ2-7 better, so the J call may be wrong. CDR3 length equals 12 residues. Germline V gene sequence: CDR1 LGHNA, CDR2 YNFKEQ. In DNA form, the CDR3 reads TGTGCCAGCAGCCAAGATCGTACCGAGCAGTACTTC. Protein sequence: CASSQDRTEQYF.

V is TRBV5-4 and J is TRBJ2-3, with 7 positions matching TRBD1. This CDR3 is 15 amino acids long. Germline CDR1 and CDR2: SGHNT and YYREEE (reference sequence). V gave up 1 base and J gave up 4 bases; unmatched junction bases: 6. The CDR3 here is CASSLIYRGADTQYF. CDR3 DNA sequence: TGTGCCAGCAGCTTGATCTACAGGGGCGCAGATACGCAGTATTTT.

The chain joins TRBV21-1 to TRBJ1-1; the listed D gene, TRBD1, was not tested against the DNA. TRBV21-1 is a pseudogene locus. CDR3 length: 17 amino acids. The CDR3 spells CASSARQEMVMNTEAFF. CDR3 sequence (DNA): TGTGCCAGCAGCGCCCGACAGGAGATGGTGATGAACACTGAAGCTTTCTTT.

This clone was observed a few times. V is TRBV5-1 and J is TRBJ2-7, with D possibly TRBD2 on 5 matching bases. Looked up from germline, CDR1 is SGHRS and CDR2 is YFSETQ. There are 14 residues in the CDR3. The V gene lost 0 bases and the J gene lost 4 bases, with 11 bases spanning the gap. The CDR3 nucleotides are TGCGCCAGCAGCTTGGAAGCCTCGGGATACGAGCAGTACTTC. This translates into CASSLEASGYEQYF.